This T cell receptor (beta chain) was captured in a study of T cell clonality in common variable immunodeficiency. This clone was seen at least ten times. Its antigen is undetermined. The read finishes 3 residues shy of the CDR3 end, and the germline J gene is used to complete it. CVID and control samples used equivalent genomic DNA input. Method: immunoSEQ multiplex PCR; TCRdb's copy keeps in-frame clones and lacks some. This sample includes some 40,000 clones with no singletons; its ten biggest clones take up roughly 0.66%. J lost 3 bases, V lost 6 bases, and 1 base had no gene match. The CDR3 length is 15 residues. CDR1 is MRHNA and CDR2 is SNTAGT in the germline V gene. Findings and caveats of the study: Reportedly, TCR beta sequences from common variable immunodeficiency showed fewer deletions and N-nucleotide insertions.

The rearrangement links TRBV6-4 to TRBJ2-1; the match to TRBD2 covers 14 bases. The clonotype originates from a person between 18 and 70 years old in good health. The sequenced sample was peripheral blood mononuclear cells. The part of the CDR3 DNA that was read is TGTGCCAGCAGAGGGACTAGCGGGGGCTACAATGAG. It specifies CASRGTSGGYNE. The whole CDR3 sequence reads CASRGTSGGYNEQFF.